The 6 T cell receptor beta chains given below trace back to one sample, sequenced in a study of CD8+ T cells in alopecia areata. In each case, RNA was isolated and then reverse transcribed into cDNA as the sequencing template. The assay was immunoSEQ multiplex PCR, and TCRdb's table has in-frame clones only and misses some. The sample holds approximately 130,000 clones, 47% seen once. The specimen sequenced was NKG2D-low CD8+ T cells sorted from blood. These TCRs come from a human donor with alopecia areata.

V and J are TRBV27 and TRBJ1-5; the D is unclear. CDR3 length equals 17 residues. From germline, CDR1 is MNHEY and CDR2 SMNVEV (reference sequence). V was cut by 5 bases and J by 0 bases, with 17 bases left in between. CDR3 residues: CASSPNTGIPSNQPQHF. The CDR3 DNA reads as TGTGCCAGCAGTCCGAACACCGGGATACCTAGCAATCAGCCCCAGCATTTT.

V gene TRBV29-1 combines with J gene TRBJ1-1; D uncertain. Trimming took 8 bases from V and 3 from J, leaving 10 bases between them. This CDR3 region has 11 residues. Per the germline V gene, CDR1 is SQVTM and CDR2 is ANQGSEA. The CDR3 coding sequence is TGCAGCTCCAGGTTGGACACTGAAGCTTTCTTT. This translates into CSSRLDTEAFF.

On this clone: Mismatch with germline at one junction end may stem from a read error. The chain has TRBV30 and TRBJ2-1; D not certain. Germline assignment: CDR1 GTSNPN and CDR2 SVGIG (reference sequence). The CDR3 contains 11 residues. CDR3 sequence: CVWRRGQIGFF. The CDR3 nucleotides read TGTGTCTGGAGACGTGGCCAGATAGGGTTCTTC.

V usage is TRBV6-5 and J usage is TRBJ2-1, with TRBD1 as a possible D gene (6 bases). The V and J ends lost 0 bases and 8 bases respectively, with 11 bases between them. CDR1 and CDR2 from the germline V gene are MNHEY and SVGAGI. The CDR3 consists of 14 residues. CDR3 in amino acids: CASSYSSGGDEQFF. The CDR3 nucleotides read TGTGCCAGCAGTTACTCGTCTGGGGGCGATGAGCAGTTCTTC.

This clone was detected only a few times. The J gene is TRBJ2-1, the V gene TRBV20-1; no clear D gene. Between the trimmed V and J ends, which lost 0 bases and 10 bases, there was a span of 7 bases. CDR1 is DFQATT and CDR2 is SNEGSKA in the germline V gene (reference sequence). This CDR3 spans 11 amino acids. CDR3 bases: TGCAGTGCTAGAGAAGGGAAGGAGCAGTTCTTC. Its protein product is CSAREGKEQFF.

This chain links TRBV29-1 with TRBJ2-5; no clear D. Germline V gene sequence: CDR1 SQVTM, CDR2 ANQGSEA. Deletions cut 5 bases from V and 4 bases from J, with 14 bases between. CDR3 length: 13 residues. CDR3 amino acids: CSVLGPAAETQYF. Here the CDR3 DNA reads TGCAGCGTTCTTGGACCAGCCGCAGAGACCCAGTACTTC. Complete variable domain (other parts from reference TRBV29-1 and TRBJ2-5): SAVISQKPSRDICQRGTSLTIQCQVDSQVTMMFWYRQQPGQSLTLIATANQGSEATYESGFVIDKFPISRPNLTFSTLTVSNMSPEDSSIYLCSVLGPAAETQYFGPGTRLLVL.